Listed below are T cell receptor beta chains from one sample, sequenced in a study of graft-versus-host responses after intestinal transplantation. Antigen specificity for these receptors is unknown. Data came from immunoSEQ multiplex PCR; TCRdb stores just in-frame clones and leaves some out. This sample has tens of thousands of clones, with roughly 92% found just once. The sample consisted of unstimulated CD4+ T cells sorted from spleen or lymph node cells, taken before intestinal transplant. These receptors were obtained from a human donor who received an intestinal transplant. CDR3s include the opening cysteine and the closing phenylalanine or tryptophan. A D gene is named only where the DNA matches it firmly. Clone size is stated in some rows and not others, as once, few, many or a class when expanded.

J: TRBJ2-7
size: -
D: TRBD2
length: 15
V: TRBV4-2
DNA: TGTGCCAGCAGCCAAGTACTAGCGGGAGCCTACGAGCAGTACTTC
CDR3: CASSQVLAGAYEQYF

J: TRBJ2-7
size: -
D: -
length: 11
V: TRBV19
DNA: TGTGCCAGTAGTACACAGGACGAGCAGTACTTC
CDR3: CASSTQDEQYF

J: TRBJ2-1
size: -
D: -
length: 11
V: TRBV5-4
DNA: TGTGCCAGCAGCTTTAACAATGAGCAGTTCTTC
CDR3: CASSFNNEQFF

J: TRBJ1-4
size: once
D: TRBD1
length: 16
V: TRBV5-1
DNA: TGCGCCAGCAGCTTAGGTTCGGGACAGGGGAATGAAAAACTGTTTTTT
CDR3: CASSLGSGQGNEKLFF

J: TRBJ1-2
size: once
D: -
length: 13
V: TRBV28
DNA: TGTGCCAGCAGGTCCGAAGAAATGAGTGGCTACACCTTC
CDR3: CASRSEEMSGYTF

J: TRBJ1-3
size: -
D: -
length: 11
V: TRBV12-5
DNA: TGTGCTAGTGGTTATCGGAACACCATATATTTT
CDR3: CASGYRNTIYF

J: TRBJ1-1
size: few
D: -
length: 14
V: TRBV7-3
DNA: TGTGCCAGCAGCCAGGGACTTTCGAACACTGAAGCTTTCTTT
CDR3: CASSQGLSNTEAFF

J: TRBJ2-3
size: -
D: -
length: 13
V: TRBV5-6
DNA: TGTGCCAGCAGCTTTGGGTTCACAGATACGCAGTATTTT
CDR3: CASSFGFTDTQYF

J: TRBJ1-1
size: -
D: -
length: 15
V: TRBV11-2
DNA: TGTGCCAGCAGCTTAAGGGGAACAGGGCAGGGCGAAGCTTTCTTT
CDR3: CASSLRGTGQGEAFF

J: TRBJ2-2
size: -
D: TRBD2
length: 15
V: TRBV5-1
DNA: TGCGCCAGCAGCGAGAGCGGGATTTCGACCGGGGAGCTGTTTTTT
CDR3: CASSESGISTGELFF

J: TRBJ1-1
size: -
D: TRBD1
length: 16
V: TRBV5-1
DNA: TGCGCCAGCAGCACGGACGTGGGACAGGGGAGGACTGAAGCTTTCTTT
CDR3: CASSTDVGQGRTEAFF

J: TRBJ1-1
size: -
D: -
length: 15
V: TRBV29-1
DNA: TGCAGCGTTGGGCCAGCCCGGAGATTTAACACTGAAGCTTTCTTT
CDR3: CSVGPARRFNTEAFF

J: TRBJ2-2
size: -
D: TRBD1
length: 14
V: TRBV29-1
DNA: TGCAGCGCCCCCAGGGACAGGGGAAACGGGGAGCTGTTTTTT
CDR3: CSAPRDRGNGELFF

J: TRBJ1-4
size: -
D: TRBD1
length: 15
V: TRBV11-2
DNA: TGTGCCAGCAGCTCCAGACAGGGTTTAGGAGAAAAACTGTTTTTT
CDR3: CASSSRQGLGEKLFF

J: TRBJ1-6
size: -
D: -
length: 16
V: TRBV7-9
DNA: TGTGCCAGCAGCTACTTGGACACCGTCATAGGTTCACCCCTCCACTTT
CDR3: CASSYLDTVIGSPLHF

J: TRBJ1-5
size: -
D: -
length: 15
V: TRBV15
DNA: TGTGCCACCAGCAGAGGGTTTGTGACAGACCAGCCCCAGCATTTT
CDR3: CATSRGFVTDQPQHF

J: TRBJ1-6
size: -
D: TRBD1
length: 15
V: TRBV19
DNA: TGTGCCAGTAGTCTCCCGGGACAGCTTAATTCACCCCTCCACTTT
CDR3: CASSLPGQLNSPLHF

J: TRBJ2-7
size: -
D: TRBD2
length: 16
V: TRBV28
DNA: TGTGCCAGCAGTAAGATCGGACTAGCGGGAGCCTACGAGCAGTACTTC
CDR3: CASSKIGLAGAYEQYF

J: TRBJ1-3
size: -
D: -
length: 12
V: TRBV6-6
DNA: TGTGCCAGCAGCAGAGGAGGGGACACCATATATTTT
CDR3: CASSRGGDTIYF

J: TRBJ2-1
size: -
D: -
length: 17
V: TRBV5-6
DNA: TGTGCCAGCAGCCTCAGGAGAGGGTCAGTCTCCTACAATGAGCAGTTCTTC
CDR3: CASSLRRGSVSYNEQFF

J: TRBJ2-1
size: -
D: -
length: 15
V: TRBV28
DNA: TGTGCCAGCAGCCATAAGGGGGGGACCGGGAGGGAGCAGTTCTTC
CDR3: CASSHKGGTGREQFF

J: TRBJ2-7
size: once
D: TRBD2
length: 14
V: TRBV6-1
DNA: TGTGCCAGCAGTGCGGGACTAGCGGGACGCGAGCAGTACTTC
CDR3: CASSAGLAGREQYF

J: TRBJ2-5
size: -
D: -
length: 13
V: TRBV29-1
DNA: TGCAGCGTTTCCTTTACAGGAAGGGAGACCCAGTACTTC
CDR3: CSVSFTGRETQYF

J: TRBJ2-7
size: few
D: TRBD2
length: 14
V: TRBV6-6
DNA: TGTGCCAGCAGTCGGACTAGGCGAGCCTACGAGCAGTACTTC
CDR3: CASSRTRRAYEQYF

J: TRBJ2-3
size: once
D: -
length: 15
V: TRBV19
DNA: TGTGCCAGTAGTAACAATCGGGAGTCAACAGATACGCAGTATTTT
CDR3: CASSNNRESTDTQYF

J: TRBJ2-7
size: few
D: -
length: 13
V: TRBV7-8
DNA: TGTGCCAGCAGACGAACCAGGGGCTACGAGCAGTACTTC
CDR3: CASRRTRGYEQYF

J: TRBJ2-7
size: -
D: -
length: 15
V: TRBV18
DNA: TGTGCCAGCTCCCCTCGACAGACGAGCTCCTACGAGCAGTACTTC
CDR3: CASSPRQTSSYEQYF